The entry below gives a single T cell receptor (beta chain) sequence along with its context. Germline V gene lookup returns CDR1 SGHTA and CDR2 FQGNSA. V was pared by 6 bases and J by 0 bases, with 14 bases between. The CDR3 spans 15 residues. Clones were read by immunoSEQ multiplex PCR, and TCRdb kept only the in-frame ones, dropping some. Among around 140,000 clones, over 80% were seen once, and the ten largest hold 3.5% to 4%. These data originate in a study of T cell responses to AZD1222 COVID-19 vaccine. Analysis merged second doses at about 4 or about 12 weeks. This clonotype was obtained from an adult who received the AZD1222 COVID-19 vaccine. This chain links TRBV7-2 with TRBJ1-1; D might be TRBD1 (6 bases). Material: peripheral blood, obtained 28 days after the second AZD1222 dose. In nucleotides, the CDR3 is TGTGCCAGCAGACCGTGGGACATCTTGAACACTGAAGCTTTCTTT. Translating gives CASRPWDILNTEAFF. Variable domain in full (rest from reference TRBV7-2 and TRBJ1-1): GAGVSQSPSNKVTEKGKDVELRCDPISGHTALYWYRQSLGQGLEFLIYFQGNSAPDKSGLPSDRFSAERTGGSVSTLTIQRTQQEDSAVYLCASRPWDILNTEAFFGQGTRLTVV.